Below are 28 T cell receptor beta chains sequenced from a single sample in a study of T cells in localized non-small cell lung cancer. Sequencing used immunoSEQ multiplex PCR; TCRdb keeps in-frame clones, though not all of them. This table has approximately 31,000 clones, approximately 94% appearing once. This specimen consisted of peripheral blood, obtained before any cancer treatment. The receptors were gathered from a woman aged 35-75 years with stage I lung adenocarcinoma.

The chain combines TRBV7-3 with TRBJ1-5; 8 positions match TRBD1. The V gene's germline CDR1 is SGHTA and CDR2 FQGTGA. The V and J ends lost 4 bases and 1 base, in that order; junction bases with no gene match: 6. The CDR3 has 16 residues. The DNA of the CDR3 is TGTGCCAGCAGCTCTTTGACAGGGGTGAGCAATCAGCCCCAGCATTTT. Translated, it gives CASSSLTGVSNQPQHF.

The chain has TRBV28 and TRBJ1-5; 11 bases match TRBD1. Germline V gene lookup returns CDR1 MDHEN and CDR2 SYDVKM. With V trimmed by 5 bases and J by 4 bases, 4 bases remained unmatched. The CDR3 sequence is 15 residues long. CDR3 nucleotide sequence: TGTGCCAGCAGTCCCGGGACAGGGGGGAATCAGCCCCAGCATTTT. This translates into CASSPGTGGNQPQHF. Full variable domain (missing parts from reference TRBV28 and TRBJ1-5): DVKVTQSSRYLVKRTGEKVFLECVQDMDHENMFWYRQDPGLGLRLIYFSYDVKMKEKGDIPEGYSVSREKKERFSLILESASTNQTSMYLCASSPGTGGNQPQHFGDGTRLSIL.

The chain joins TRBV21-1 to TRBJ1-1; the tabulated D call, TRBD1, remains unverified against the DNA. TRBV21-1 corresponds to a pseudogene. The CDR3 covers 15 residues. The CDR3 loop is CASSIYPVRQTEAFF. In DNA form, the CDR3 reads TGTGCCAGCAGCATCTATCCCGTCCGACAGACTGAAGCTTTCTTT.

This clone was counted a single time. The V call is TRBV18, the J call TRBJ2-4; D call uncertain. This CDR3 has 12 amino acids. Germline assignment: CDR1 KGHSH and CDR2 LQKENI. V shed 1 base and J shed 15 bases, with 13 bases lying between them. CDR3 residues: CASSPLGRVLYF. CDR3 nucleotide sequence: TGTGCCAGCTCACCACTCGGACGGGTTCTGTACTTC. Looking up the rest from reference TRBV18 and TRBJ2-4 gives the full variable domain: NAGVMQNPRHLVRRRGQEARLRCSPMKGHSHVYWYRQLPEEGLKFMVYLQKENIIDESGMPKERFSAEFPKEGPSILRIQQVVRGDSAAYFCASSPLGRVLYFGAGTRLSVL.

CDR3 DNA: TGTGCCAGCAGCGAATCAGGGGTATACAATGAGCAGTTCTTC. This translates into CASSESGVYNEQFF. The chain joins TRBV5-6 to TRBJ2-1, with D possibly TRBD1 on 6 matching bases. Germline V gene data show CDR1 as SGHDT and CDR2 as YYEEEE. V was cut by 4 bases and J by 4 bases, with 12 bases left in between. The CDR3 contains 14 residues.

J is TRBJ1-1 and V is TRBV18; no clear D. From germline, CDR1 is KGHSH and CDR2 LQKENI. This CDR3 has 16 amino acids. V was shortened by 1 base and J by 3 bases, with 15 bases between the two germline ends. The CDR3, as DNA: TGTGCCAGCTCACCACAGAGGGTTGCGGGCGACACTGAAGCTTTCTTT. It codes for CASSPQRVAGDTEAFF.

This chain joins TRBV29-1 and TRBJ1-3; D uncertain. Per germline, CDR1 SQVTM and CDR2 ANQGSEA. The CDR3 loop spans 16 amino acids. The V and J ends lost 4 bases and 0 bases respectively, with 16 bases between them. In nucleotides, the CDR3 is TGCAGCGTTGTTAGCGGAAGAATGGTCTCTGGAAACACCATATATTTT. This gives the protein CSVVSGRMVSGNTIYF.

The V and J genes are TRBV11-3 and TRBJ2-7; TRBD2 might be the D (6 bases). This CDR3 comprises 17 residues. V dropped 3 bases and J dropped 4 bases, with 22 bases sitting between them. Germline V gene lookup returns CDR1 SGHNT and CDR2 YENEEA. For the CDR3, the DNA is TGTGCCAGCAGCTTCTATGGAGGCGGGGATAGGGTATACGAGCAGTACTTC. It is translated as CASSFYGGGDRVYEQYF.

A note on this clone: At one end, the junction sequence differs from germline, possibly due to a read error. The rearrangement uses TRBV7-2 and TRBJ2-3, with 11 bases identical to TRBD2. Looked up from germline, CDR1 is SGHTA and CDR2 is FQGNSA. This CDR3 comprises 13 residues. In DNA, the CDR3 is TGTGCCAGCAGCTTAAGAACTAGCGGGGGAGGACATTTT. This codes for CASSLRTSGGGHF.

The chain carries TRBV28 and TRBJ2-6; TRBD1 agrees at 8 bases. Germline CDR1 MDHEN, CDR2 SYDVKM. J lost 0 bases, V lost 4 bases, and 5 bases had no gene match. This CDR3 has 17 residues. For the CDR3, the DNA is TGTGCCAGCAGTTCCCACAGGGGGTCCTCTGGGGCCAACGTCCTGACTTTC. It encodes CASSSHRGSSGANVLTF.

The CDR3 protein is CASSQRTGADTEAFF. CDR3 nucleotide sequence: TGTGCCAGCAGCCAGCGGACAGGGGCGGACACTGAAGCTTTCTTT. This chain joins TRBV14 and TRBJ1-1; 9 bases match TRBD1. CDR1 is SGHDN, CDR2 FVKESK, per germline. The V gene end was trimmed by 3 bases and the J gene end by 3 bases; junction bases not matched to a gene: 5. CDR3 length equals 15 residues.

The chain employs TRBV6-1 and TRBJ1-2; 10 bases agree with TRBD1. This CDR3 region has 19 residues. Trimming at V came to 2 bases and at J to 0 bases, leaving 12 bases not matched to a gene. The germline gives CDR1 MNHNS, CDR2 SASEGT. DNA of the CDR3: TGTGCCAGCAGTGAAAACGCCGGGACAGGGGATTACGCTAACTATGGCTACACCTTC. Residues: CASSENAGTGDYANYGYTF.

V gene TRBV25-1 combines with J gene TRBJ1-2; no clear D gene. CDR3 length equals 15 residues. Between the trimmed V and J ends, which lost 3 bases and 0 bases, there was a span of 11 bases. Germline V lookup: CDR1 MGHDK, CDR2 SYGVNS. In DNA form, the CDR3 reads TGTGCCAGCAGTGATCCCGGGCCACCTAACTATGGCTACACCTTC. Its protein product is CASSDPGPPNYGYTF.

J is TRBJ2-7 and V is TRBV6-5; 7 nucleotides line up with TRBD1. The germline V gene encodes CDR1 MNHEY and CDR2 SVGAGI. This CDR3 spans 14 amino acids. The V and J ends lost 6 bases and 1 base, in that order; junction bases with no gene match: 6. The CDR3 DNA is TGTGCCAGCAGGCGAGGGGGCGTATCCTACGAGCAGTACTTC. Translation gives CASRRGGVSYEQYF.

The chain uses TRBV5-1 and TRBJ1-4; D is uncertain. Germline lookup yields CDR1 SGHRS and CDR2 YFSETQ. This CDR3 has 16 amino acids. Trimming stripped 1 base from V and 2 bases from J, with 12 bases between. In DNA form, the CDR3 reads TGCGCCAGCAGCTTGAACGGGTTTTTGACTAATGAAAAACTGTTTTTT. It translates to CASSLNGFLTNEKLFF.

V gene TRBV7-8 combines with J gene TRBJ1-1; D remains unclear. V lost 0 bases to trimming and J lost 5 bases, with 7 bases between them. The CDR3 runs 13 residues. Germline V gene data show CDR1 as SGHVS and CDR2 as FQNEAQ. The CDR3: CASSLAHGTEAFF. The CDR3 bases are TGTGCCAGCAGCTTAGCCCATGGAACTGAAGCTTTCTTT.

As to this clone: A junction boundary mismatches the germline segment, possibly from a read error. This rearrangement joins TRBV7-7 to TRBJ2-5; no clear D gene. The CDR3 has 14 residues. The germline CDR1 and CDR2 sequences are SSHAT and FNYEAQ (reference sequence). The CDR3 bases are TGTGCTAGCAGCTTAGGACCTCCCCCCGAGACCCAGTACTTC. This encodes CASSLGPPPETQYF.

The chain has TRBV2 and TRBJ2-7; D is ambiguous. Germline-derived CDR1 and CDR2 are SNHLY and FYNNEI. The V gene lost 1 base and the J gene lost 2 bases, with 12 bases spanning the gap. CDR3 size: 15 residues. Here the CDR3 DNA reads TGTGCCAGCAGTGAAGGCAGGACGAAGACCTACGAGCAGTACTTC. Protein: CASSEGRTKTYEQYF.

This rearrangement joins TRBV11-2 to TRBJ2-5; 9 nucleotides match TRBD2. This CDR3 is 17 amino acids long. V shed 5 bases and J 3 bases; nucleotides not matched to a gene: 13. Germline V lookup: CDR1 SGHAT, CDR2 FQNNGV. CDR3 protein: CASSLTVVASGKETQYF. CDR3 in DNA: TGTGCCAGCAGCCTAACGGTGGTCGCTAGCGGGAAAGAGACCCAGTACTTC.

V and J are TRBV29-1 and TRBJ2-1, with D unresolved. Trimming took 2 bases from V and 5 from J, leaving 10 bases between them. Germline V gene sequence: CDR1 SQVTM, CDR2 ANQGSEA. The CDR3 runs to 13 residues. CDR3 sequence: CSVEYLRNNEQFF. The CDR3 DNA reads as TGCAGCGTTGAATATTTGAGGAACAATGAGCAGTTCTTC.

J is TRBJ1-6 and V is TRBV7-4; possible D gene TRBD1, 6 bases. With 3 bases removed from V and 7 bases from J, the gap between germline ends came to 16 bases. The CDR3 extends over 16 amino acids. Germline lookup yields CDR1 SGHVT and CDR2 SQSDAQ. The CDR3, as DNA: TGTGCCAGCAGCTTCTCGGGGGGCGCTGGCAATTCACCCCTCCACTTT. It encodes CASSFSGGAGNSPLHF.

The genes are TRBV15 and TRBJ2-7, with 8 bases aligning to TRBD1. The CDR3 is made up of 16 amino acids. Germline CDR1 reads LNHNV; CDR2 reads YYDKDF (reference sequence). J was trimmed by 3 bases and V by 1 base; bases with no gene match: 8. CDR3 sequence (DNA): TGTGCCACCAGCAGAGCTAGGACAGGGCTCGTCTACGAGCAGTACTTC. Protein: CATSRARTGLVYEQYF.

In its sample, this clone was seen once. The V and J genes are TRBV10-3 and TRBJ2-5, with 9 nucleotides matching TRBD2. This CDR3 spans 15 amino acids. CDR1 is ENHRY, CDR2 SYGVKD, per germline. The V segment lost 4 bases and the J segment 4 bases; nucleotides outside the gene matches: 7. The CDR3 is CAISVGGGAVETQYF. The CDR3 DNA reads TGTGCCATCAGTGTCGGCGGGGGGGCCGTAGAGACCCAGTACTTC.

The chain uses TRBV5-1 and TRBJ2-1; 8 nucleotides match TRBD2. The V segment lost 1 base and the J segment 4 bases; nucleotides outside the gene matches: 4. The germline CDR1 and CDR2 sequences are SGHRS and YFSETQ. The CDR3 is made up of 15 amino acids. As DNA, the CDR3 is TGCGCCAGCAGCTTGATCGGCGGGGGGTACAATGAGCAGTTCTTC. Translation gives CASSLIGGGYNEQFF.

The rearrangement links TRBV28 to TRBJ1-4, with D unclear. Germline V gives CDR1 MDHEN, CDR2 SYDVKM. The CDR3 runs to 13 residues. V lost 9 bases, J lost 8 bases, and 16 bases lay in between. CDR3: CASISGPGEKLFF. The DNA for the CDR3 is TGTGCCAGTATATCCGGTCCGGGAGAAAAACTGTTTTTT.

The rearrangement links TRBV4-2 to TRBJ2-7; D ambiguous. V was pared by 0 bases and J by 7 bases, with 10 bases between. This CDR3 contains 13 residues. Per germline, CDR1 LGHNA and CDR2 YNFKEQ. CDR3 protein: CASSQDRSSEQYF. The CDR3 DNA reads TGTGCCAGCAGCCAAGATCGATCCTCGGAGCAGTACTTC.

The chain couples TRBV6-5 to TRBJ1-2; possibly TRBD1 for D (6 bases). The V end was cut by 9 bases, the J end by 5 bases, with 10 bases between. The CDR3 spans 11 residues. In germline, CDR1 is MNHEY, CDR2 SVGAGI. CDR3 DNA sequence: TGTGCCAGTTCAGGGGAATATGGCTACACCTTC. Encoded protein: CASSGEYGYTF.

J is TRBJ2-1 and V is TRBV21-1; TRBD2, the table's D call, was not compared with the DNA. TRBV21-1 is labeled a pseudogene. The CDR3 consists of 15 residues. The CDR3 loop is CASSPPRAPYNEQFF. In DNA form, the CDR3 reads TGTGCCAGCAGCCCCCCCCGAGCCCCCTACAATGAGCAGTTCTTC.